The next 10 T cell receptor beta chains were all read from a single sample in a study of blood T cell repertoires in COVID-19. Assay used: immunoSEQ multiplex PCR; TCRdb lists only in-frame clones, some missing. The sample holds about 160,000 clones, around nine tenths seen once. Sequencing used peripheral blood. These receptors all stem from a woman in her seventies with COVID-19, enrolled during active disease.

This CDR3 is CASSPGAIATNEKLFF. The CDR3 DNA reads as TGTGCCAGCAGCCCGGGAGCTATTGCAACTAATGAAAAACTGTTTTTT. This rearrangement joins TRBV7-6 to TRBJ1-4; no firm D call. The CDR3 sequence is 16 residues long. The germline CDR1 and CDR2 sequences are SGHVS and FNYEAQ. V shed 5 bases and J shed 0 bases, with 13 bases lying between them.

The V and J genes are TRBV5-1 and TRBJ1-2; a possible D gene is TRBD1 (5 bases). This CDR3 is built from 14 residues. V lost 1 base and J 3 bases, leaving 10 bases between the germline ends. Looked up from germline, CDR1 is SGHRS and CDR2 is YFSETQ. DNA of the CDR3: TGCGCCAGCAGCTTGCGGGGGATCGACTATGGCTACACCTTC. Its translation: CASSLRGIDYGYTF.

V usage is TRBV27 and J usage is TRBJ2-2; tentative D call: TRBD2 (6 bases). Trimming pared 2 bases from V and 4 bases from J, leaving 11 bases between. This CDR3 comprises 15 residues. From germline, CDR1 is MNHEY and CDR2 SMNVEV (reference sequence). This chain's CDR3 is CASSLMIGGTGELFF. For the CDR3, the DNA is TGTGCCAGCAGTTTAATGATCGGGGGCACCGGGGAGCTGTTTTTT.

This clone was seen just once. The chain links TRBV30 to TRBJ1-1; TRBD1 matches at 7 bases. The CDR3 totals 14 residues. V gave up 2 bases and J gave up 4 bases; unmatched junction bases: 7. CDR1 is GTSNPN and CDR2 is SVGIG in the germline V gene (reference sequence). The chain's CDR3 is CAWSSRGVGTEAFF. As DNA, the CDR3 is TGTGCCTGGAGTAGCAGGGGGGTGGGCACTGAAGCTTTCTTT.

In the case of this clone: The same CDR3 also results from other DNA sequences found in this sample. The genes are TRBV5-1 and TRBJ2-2; TRBD2 matches at 9 bases. V lost 2 bases to trimming and J lost 0 bases; unmatched junction nucleotides: 2. Germline loops: CDR1 SGHRS, CDR2 YFSETQ. The length of the CDR3 is 16 residues. DNA for the CDR3: TGCGCCAGCAGCTTTTTAGCGGGGGCGAACACCGGGGAGCTGTTTTTT. This translates into CASSFLAGANTGELFF.

The chain links TRBV24-1 to TRBJ1-4; D gene ambiguous. The CDR3 length is 15 residues. The V gene lost 4 bases and the J gene lost 2 bases, with 10 bases spanning the gap. Per the germline V gene, CDR1 is KGHDR and CDR2 is SFDVKD. In DNA form, the CDR3 reads TGTGCCACCAGTGACCCGGGTACCACTAATGAAAAACTGTTTTTT. Translation: CATSDPGTTNEKLFF.

This chain connects TRBV6-5 to TRBJ2-3; D is perhaps TRBD2 (6 bases). There are 15 residues in the CDR3. Trimming stripped 2 bases from V and 2 bases from J, with 11 bases between. Germline V lookup: CDR1 MNHEY, CDR2 SVGAGI. The CDR3 DNA follows: TGTGCCAGCAGTTACGGGACTGCCTCCACAGATACGCAGTATTTT. It specifies CASSYGTASTDTQYF.

The chain has TRBV6-2 or TRBV6-3 and TRBJ2-3; 10 bases are a match to TRBD1. Per germline, CDR1 MNHEY and CDR2 SVGEGT. This CDR3 comprises 16 residues. Trimming at V came to 2 bases and at J to 7 bases, leaving 9 bases not matched to a gene. CDR3 DNA: TGTGCCAGCAGTTACGAAGGGACAGGGGATCGTTATACGCAGTATTTT. Translating it yields CASSYEGTGDRYTQYF.

This clone was counted a single time. The rearrangement links TRBV7-9 to TRBJ1-3; no reliable D call. The germline V gene has CDR1 SEHNR and CDR2 FQNEAQ (reference sequence). The length of the CDR3 is 14 residues. Between the trimmed V and J ends, which lost 1 base and 0 bases, there was a span of 4 bases. The CDR3 loop reads CASSLGVSGNTIYF. CDR3 DNA sequence: TGTGCCAGCAGCTTAGGCGTCTCTGGAAACACCATATATTTT.

The V and J genes are TRBV20-1 and TRBJ1-4; D is perhaps TRBD1 (5 bases). Trimming left V 3 bases short and J 0 bases short, with 11 bases between. This CDR3 spans 15 amino acids. Germline loops: CDR1 DFQATT, CDR2 SNEGSKA (reference sequence). In DNA, the CDR3 is TGCAGTGCTAGTGGTGGGGCTGCAACTAATGAAAAACTGTTTTTT. Amino acids: CSASGGAATNEKLFF.